The following is a T cell receptor (beta chain) sequence with its context. Only in-frame clones appear in the TCRdb table, and some are missing; sequencing was by immunoSEQ multiplex PCR. In the table there are approximately 41,000 clones, about 94% of which are singletons. The sample originates from a study of T cell changes during pregnancy in multiple sclerosis. The CDR3 extends over 14 amino acids. After removal of 7 bases from V and 7 bases from J, the junction contained 4 bases not matched to a gene. Germline assignment: CDR1 SGHAT and CDR2 FQNNGV. V usage is TRBV11-2 and J usage is TRBJ2-2; 12 bases match TRBD1. The starting material was CD4+ T cells from peripheral blood mononuclear cells, obtained in the second trimester of pregnancy. The TCR was taken from a female donor with multiple sclerosis, enrolled in a pregnancy study. CDR3 sequence reads: CASTGTGGLGELFF. CDR3 sequence (DNA): TGTGCCAGCACCGGGACAGGGGGCCTCGGGGAGCTGTTTTTT.